The source of this T cell receptor beta chain is a study of human T cells and chemical hapten exposure. The sample's time point: patch test 1, 2 weeks after DPC sensitization. The treatment denotes: therapeutic diphenylcyclopropenone sensitization with weekly scalp DPC. The CDR3 has 17 amino acids. CDR1 and CDR2 from the germline V gene are KGHSH and LQKENI. Trimming removed 3 bases from V and 4 bases from J, with 22 bases in between. MiXCR, run by TCRdb on the RACE reads, gives a single entry per CDR3 protein. Of some 120,000 distinct CDR3 sequences in the sample, 12% were seen once. This clonotype was found many times.

The sample consisted of whole blood, taken in connection with sensitization to the hapten diphenylcyclopropenone (DPC). The chain links TRBV18 to TRBJ2-7; D possibly corresponds to TRBD1 (5 bases). This TCR came from a woman between 50 and 59 years old with alopecia areata. Some clones in this sample may be carry-over from other donors' samples. CDR3 DNA sequence: TGTGCCAGCTCACCTGTGGGGCCCTTTTCAGGGTTGTACGAGCAGTACTTC. Amino acid sequence: CASSPVGPFSGLYEQYF.